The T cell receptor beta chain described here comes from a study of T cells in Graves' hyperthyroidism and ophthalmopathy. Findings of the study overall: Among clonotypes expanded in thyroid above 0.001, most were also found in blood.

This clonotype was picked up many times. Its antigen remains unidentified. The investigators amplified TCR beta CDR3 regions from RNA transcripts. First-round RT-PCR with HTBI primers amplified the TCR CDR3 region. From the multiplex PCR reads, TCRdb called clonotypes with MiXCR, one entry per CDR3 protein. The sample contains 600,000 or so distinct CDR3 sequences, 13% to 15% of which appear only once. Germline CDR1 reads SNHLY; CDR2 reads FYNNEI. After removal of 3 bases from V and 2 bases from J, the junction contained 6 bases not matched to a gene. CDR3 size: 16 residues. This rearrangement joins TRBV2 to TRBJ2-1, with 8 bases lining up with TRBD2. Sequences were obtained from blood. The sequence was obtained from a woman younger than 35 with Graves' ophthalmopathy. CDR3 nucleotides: TGTGCCAGCAGTGAGTCACTAGCGGCTACCTACAATGAGCAGTTCTTC. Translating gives CASSESLAATYNEQFF.